The 24 T cell receptor beta chains below all came from one sample that was sequenced in a study of cytomegalovirus exposure and HLA in healthy donors. PCR employed 60 Vbeta and 13 Jbeta primers. The method was immunoSEQ multiplex PCR; TCRdb's version includes in-frame clones alone and lacks a portion of them. The sample shows over 200,000 clones, more than 75% of them seen only once. The sequenced material came from PBMCs. The receptors shown here come from a man in his forties in good health and CMV-seropositive.

This chain joins TRBV5-1 and TRBJ2-7; a possible D gene is TRBD2 (8 bases). V lost 8 bases and J lost 6, with 30 bases in between. The V gene's germline CDR1 is SGHRS and CDR2 YFSETQ. CDR3 length: 17 amino acids. Here the CDR3 reads CASHPEAAGGQRSEQYF. CDR3 coding DNA: TGCGCCAGTCACCCAGAAGCGGCGGGGGGACAGAGATCCGAGCAGTACTTC.

This clone has a handful of counts. The chain is built from TRBV15 and TRBJ1-2, with 7 nucleotides matching TRBD1. Germline CDR1 reads LNHNV; CDR2 reads YYDKDF (reference sequence). J was trimmed by 10 bases and V by 4 bases; bases with no gene match: 12. The CDR3 has 14 residues. CDR3 coding DNA: TGTGCCACCAGCAACTCCGGGACAGTTCGCTTCTACACCTTC. Its translation is CATSNSGTVRFYTF.

The rearrangement joins TRBV30 to TRBJ2-3, with D unresolved. Trimming left V 2 bases short and J 0 bases short, with 6 bases between. Germline CDR1 reads GTSNPN; CDR2 reads SVGIG (reference sequence). CDR3 size: 13 residues. This CDR3 is CAWSPVSTDTQYF. CDR3 DNA sequence: TGTGCCTGGAGTCCCGTTAGCACAGATACGCAGTATTTT. Using reference TRBV30 and TRBJ2-3 for the parts outside the CDR3, the full variable domain is SQTIHQWPATLVQPVGSPLSLECTVEGTSNPNLYWYRQAAGRGLQLLFYSVGIGQISSEVPQNLSASRPQDRQFILSSKKLLLSDSGFYLCAWSPVSTDTQYFGPGTRLTVL.

This rearrangement joins TRBV5-8 to TRBJ2-6; TRBD2 is a possible D gene (6 bases). Germline V gene lookup returns CDR1 SGHTS and CDR2 YDEGEE. This CDR3 spans 15 amino acids. Trimming shortened V by 1 base and J by 2 bases, and 7 bases separated the two germline ends. The CDR3 region is CASSLRRAGANVLTF. The CDR3 coding sequence is TGTGCCAGCAGCTTGCGGAGGGCTGGGGCCAACGTCCTGACTTTC.

J is TRBJ2-2 and V is TRBV7-6; TRBD1 agrees at 7 bases. The germline V gene has CDR1 SGHVS and CDR2 FNYEAQ. V lost 2 bases, J lost 4 bases, and 7 bases stayed unmatched. The CDR3 is 16 amino acids. The CDR3 sequence: CASSLFGQGVTGELFF. Written as DNA, the CDR3 is TGTGCCAGCAGCTTATTCGGGCAGGGGGTCACCGGGGAGCTGTTTTTT.

J is TRBJ1-1 and V is TRBV7-9, with a weak D call TRBD1 (6 bases). CDR1 is SEHNR and CDR2 is FQNEAQ in the germline V gene (reference sequence). V was shortened by 5 bases and J by 3 bases, with 10 bases between the two germline ends. The CDR3 runs 13 residues. The CDR3 DNA reads TGTGCCAGCAGCCCGGACAGATACACTGAAGCTTTCTTT. Its protein is CASSPDRYTEAFF.

This rearrangement joins TRBV10-2 to TRBJ2-1, with TRBD2 identical over 7 bases. This CDR3 region has 14 residues. V was clipped by 6 bases and J by 4 bases; unmatched bases: 6. Germline-derived CDR1 and CDR2 are WSHSY and SAAADI. CDR3 coding DNA: TGCGCCAGCAGCCCAGTACTAGCGTACAATGAGCAGTTCTTC. Translated, it gives CASSPVLAYNEQFF.

The V gene is TRBV11-3, the J gene TRBJ2-5; 7 bases match TRBD2. TRBJ2-7 explains the end of the DNA better; the J call may be wrong. From germline, CDR1 is SGHNT and CDR2 YENEEA. The CDR3 is 15 residues long. The CDR3 is CASSLGSSGFYEQYF. In DNA form, the CDR3 reads TGTGCCAGCAGCCTGGGGTCTAGCGGATTCTACGAGCAGTACTTC.

The V call is TRBV15, the J call TRBJ2-2, with 16 nucleotides matching TRBD2. V shed 3 bases, J shed 4 bases, and the junction held 8 bases outside the gene matches. Germline CDR1 and CDR2: LNHNV and YYDKDF (reference sequence). This CDR3 is built from 19 residues. The CDR3 DNA reads TGTGCCACCAGCAGTTCGGGACTAGCGGGAGGGTACGGCACCGGGGAGCTGTTTTTT. It codes for CATSSSGLAGGYGTGELFF.

This chain links TRBV13 with TRBJ1-2; no clear D gene. This CDR3 spans 13 amino acids. Trimming shortened V by 5 bases and J by 6 bases, and 13 bases separated the two germline ends. Germline V lookup: CDR1 PRHDT, CDR2 FYEKMQ (reference sequence). CDR3 protein: CASSLQRRDGYTF. Written as DNA, the CDR3 is TGTGCCAGCAGCCTCCAGAGGCGGGATGGCTACACCTTC.

On this clone itself: An end of the junction does not agree with germline; a read error may underlie this. V usage is TRBV7-9 and J usage is TRBJ2-7, with a tentative D call TRBD1 (5 bases). CDR1 SEHNR and CDR2 FQNEAQ come from the germline V gene (reference sequence). This CDR3 has 13 amino acids. The CDR3 loop is CSSSFLGAYEQYF. DNA of the CDR3: TGTTCCAGCAGCTTTCTTGGGGCTTACGAGCAGTACTTC.

About this clone: An end of the junction does not agree with germline; a read error may underlie this. The chain has TRBV7-7 and TRBJ2-5, with TRBD2 matching over 9 bases. The CDR3 has 15 amino acids. CDR1 and CDR2 (germline): SSHAT, FNYEAQ (reference sequence). The CDR3 DNA sequence: TGTGCTAGCAGCTTGCGGGAGGGAAGGACAGAGACCCAGTACTTC. Translated: CASSLREGRTETQYF.

This clone is termed medium-sized. The chain joins TRBV30 to TRBJ1-5; D is undetermined. Germline V CDR1 and CDR2: GTSNPN, SVGIG (reference sequence). The ends were cut back, 2 bases at V and 7 bases at J, with 18 bases in the middle. The CDR3 spans 15 residues. This chain's CDR3 is CAWSTPHSVSQPQHF. DNA of the CDR3: TGTGCCTGGAGTACCCCCCACAGTGTCTCCCAGCCCCAGCATTTT. Drawing the rest from reference TRBV30 and TRBJ1-5, the complete variable domain is SQTIHQWPATLVQPVGSPLSLECTVEGTSNPNLYWYRQAAGRGLQLLFYSVGIGQISSEVPQNLSASRPQDRQFILSSKKLLLSDSGFYLCAWSTPHSVSQPQHFGDGTRLSIL.

The CDR3 coding sequence is TGCGCCAGCAGTGAGGGGGCTAGCTACACCTTC. It is translated as CASSEGASYTF. The chain links TRBV10-1 to TRBJ1-2, with D maybe TRBD1 (5 bases). CDR1 is WNHNN and CDR2 is SYGVQD in the germline V gene (reference sequence). This CDR3 has 11 residues. The V end lost 2 bases, the J end lost 9 bases, and 7 bases lay between the germline ends.

The chain joins TRBV4-1 to TRBJ2-3; D possibly corresponds to TRBD2 (5 bases). The CDR3 is made up of 16 amino acids. Deletions cut 0 bases from V and 1 base from J, with 11 bases between. Germline CDR1 reads MGHRA; CDR2 reads YSYEKL. The CDR3 coding sequence is TGCGCCAGCAGCCAAGATCGGGGTGGAGGCACAGATACGCAGTATTTT. The encoded protein is CASSQDRGGGTDTQYF.

The V call is TRBV29-1, the J call TRBJ2-1; 9 nucleotides align to TRBD2. After removal of 5 bases from V and 10 bases from J, the junction contained 12 bases not matched to a gene. The CDR3 loop spans 14 amino acids. CDR1 and CDR2 from the germline V gene are SQVTM and ANQGSEA. CDR3 sequence (DNA): TGCAGCGTTTCGGGCGGGAGGGCCTCATTCGAGCAGTTCTTC. This encodes CSVSGGRASFEQFF.

This chain links TRBV5-4 with TRBJ2-7, with 7 nucleotides matching TRBD1. The CDR3 sequence is 14 residues long. Germline CDR1 reads SGHNT; CDR2 reads YYREEE (reference sequence). Losses at the gene ends were 5 bases for V and 2 bases for J; bases not matched to a gene: 7. The CDR3 here is CASSSGQPTYEQYF. CDR3 DNA sequence: TGTGCCAGCAGTTCGGGACAGCCTACCTACGAGCAGTACTTC.

This chain uses TRBV11-3 with TRBJ2-2; TRBD1 agrees at 7 bases. The V and J ends lost 4 bases and 7 bases, in that order; junction bases with no gene match: 6. Germline loops: CDR1 SGHNT, CDR2 YENEEA. The CDR3 has 14 amino acids. CDR3 DNA: TGTGCCAGCAGCTGGGTGAACAGGGGCGGGGAGCTGTTTTTT. It is translated as CASSWVNRGGELFF.

The chain is built from TRBV27 and TRBJ2-1, with D perhaps TRBD2 (6 bases). CDR1 MNHEY and CDR2 SMNVEV come from the germline V gene (reference sequence). V lost 6 bases and J 4 bases, leaving 13 bases between the germline ends. The length of the CDR3 is 14 residues. Written as DNA, the CDR3 is TGTGCCAGCAGAACGGGACTGATGTACAATGAGCAGTTCTTC. Translating gives CASRTGLMYNEQFF.

This clone was seen only a few times. The chain uses TRBV5-1 and TRBJ1-1; D gene unclear. Trimming cost V 0 bases and J 1 base, with 4 bases left between them. The germline gives CDR1 SGHRS, CDR2 YFSETQ. This CDR3 region has 13 residues. CDR3 region: CASSLAGNTEAFF. CDR3 sequence (DNA): TGCGCCAGCAGCTTGGCCGGGAACACTGAAGCTTTCTTT. The full variable domain, with the rest looked up from reference TRBV5-1 and TRBJ1-1, is KAGVTQTPRYLIKTRGQQVTLSCSPISGHRSVSWYQQTPGQGLQFLFEYFSETQRNKGNFPGRFSGRQFSNSRSEMNVSTLELGDSALYLCASSLAGNTEAFFGQGTRLTVV.

The chain carries TRBV9 and TRBJ1-1, with a tentative D call TRBD1 (5 bases). The length of the CDR3 is 14 residues. CDR1 is SGDLS, CDR2 YYNGEE, per germline. Trimming removed 4 bases from V and 5 bases from J, with 15 bases in between. The CDR3 sequence is CASSREGGDTEAFF. For the CDR3, the DNA is TGTGCCAGCAGCCGAGAGGGAGGGGATACTGAAGCTTTCTTT. The entire variable domain, with the rest obtained from reference TRBV9 and TRBJ1-1, is as follows: DSGVTQTPKHLITATGQRVTLRCSPRSGDLSVYWYQQSLDQGLQFLIQYYNGEERAKGNILERFSAQQFPDLHSELNLSSLELGDSALYFCASSREGGDTEAFFGQGTRLTVV.

This clone appeared a few times. The chain uses TRBV4-2 and TRBJ2-1, with 8 bases aligning to TRBD2. Losses at the gene ends were 1 base for V and 5 bases for J; bases not matched to a gene: 7. Germline-derived CDR1 and CDR2 are LGHNA and YNFKEQ. The CDR3 spans 16 residues. The CDR3 bases are TGTGCCAGCAGCCAAGGTGAACTAGCGGAGGACAATGAGCAGTTCTTC. Its translation: CASSQGELAEDNEQFF.

This chain links TRBV29-1 with TRBJ1-5; D possibly corresponds to TRBD1 (5 bases). CDR3 length: 12 residues. Germline CDR1 is SQVTM and CDR2 is ANQGSEA. The ends were cut back, 6 bases at V and 6 bases at J, with 12 bases in the middle. CDR3: CSVGGTGQPQHF. For the CDR3, the DNA is TGCAGCGTAGGAGGGACCGGTCAGCCCCAGCATTTT.

The V call is TRBV5-1, the J call TRBJ1-1; 8 bases line up with TRBD1. The V and J ends lost 0 bases and 3 bases, in that order; junction bases with no gene match: 4. CDR3 length equals 15 residues. Germline-derived CDR1 and CDR2 are SGHRS and YFSETQ. The DNA for the CDR3 is TGCGCCAGCAGCTTGGCGCAGGGGGCGCACACTGAAGCTTTCTTT. Residues: CASSLAQGAHTEAFF. The entire variable domain, with the rest obtained from reference TRBV5-1 and TRBJ1-1, is as follows: KAGVTQTPRYLIKTRGQQVTLSCSPISGHRSVSWYQQTPGQGLQFLFEYFSETQRNKGNFPGRFSGRQFSNSRSEMNVSTLELGDSALYLCASSLAQGAHTEAFFGQGTRLTVV.